The following is a T cell receptor beta chain sequence with its context. Its antigen remains unidentified. Looked up from germline, CDR1 is LNHNV and CDR2 is YYDKDF (reference sequence). With 0 bases clipped from V and 2 bases from J, the junction kept 9 bases outside the gene matches. The CDR3 length is 18 residues. Library preparation tagged each individual cDNA molecule with a unique molecular identifier. In the original workflow: Sample TCR counts, which ranged from roughly 23,224 to 750,000, had a median of around 93,000. TCRdb re-called the 5' RACE reads with MiXCR, one entry per CDR3 protein. In this record, the V and J calls reflect TCRdb's handling and not the investigators' own analysis. The profile shows about 140,000 distinct CDR3 sequences, around 4.1% of them singletons. These data are taken from a study of human T cells and chemical hapten exposure. The study extracted total RNA from unfractionated whole blood.

Study-wide results and caveats: TCRs whose frequency exceeded 1 in 1000 remained the same following DPC sensitization.

The chain combines TRBV15 with TRBJ1-5, with 8 bases identical to TRBD1. The clonotype originates from a female donor in good health. The CDR3, as DNA: TGTGCCACCAGCAGAGATTTCTTGCGGGACAGGTGCAATCAGCCCCAGCATTTT. Translation gives CATSRDFLRDRCNQPQHF.